Listed below are T cell receptor beta chains from one sample, sequenced in a study of blood T cell repertoires in COVID-19. The table came from immunoSEQ multiplex PCR; TCRdb's copy has only in-frame clones and leaves some out. The profile shows some 44,000 clones, roughly 80% of them singletons. Sequencing was performed on peripheral blood. The source of these receptors is a woman aged 55-70 years with acute or convalescent COVID-19. Each CDR3 is given with its conserved first and last residue. D genes are given only for firm matches. Expanded clones get a size class; other rows say once, few or many, or leave the size out.

CDR3 DNA,CDR3 protein,D gene,V gene,clone size,CDR3 length,J gene
TGTGCCAGCAGCCCTCGGGGGGCCGGGGAGCTGTTTTTT,CASSPRGAGELFF,-,TRBV21-1,-,13,TRBJ2-2
TGTGCCAGCACGCAACAGGGGGCCGCCGGGGAGCTGTTTTTT,CASTQQGAAGELFF,TRBD1,TRBV5-4,-,14,TRBJ2-2
TGTGCCAGCGGAGACAGGGGGGAAGAGACCCAGTACTTC,CASGDRGEETQYF,TRBD1,TRBV12-3/TRBV12-4,-,13,TRBJ2-5
TGTGCCAGCAGACGAGCGGGGGAGGAGGAAAACATTCAGTACTTC,CASRRAGEEENIQYF,TRBD2,TRBV5-4,-,15,TRBJ2-4
TGCAGCGCACGGACAGGGGTGAACACTGAAGCTTTCTTT,CSARTGVNTEAFF,TRBD1,TRBV29-1,-,13,TRBJ1-1
TGTGCCAGCAGTTCGACAGGGGGTTACGAGCAGTACTTC,CASSSTGGYEQYF,TRBD1,TRBV27,-,13,TRBJ2-7
TGTGCCAGCAGCTTAGTACAGGGGGCGCGAGAGCAGTACTTC,CASSLVQGAREQYF,TRBD1,TRBV7-8,-,14,TRBJ2-7
TGTGCCTGGAATTTTCGGGGGGCGAAAAGGAACACTGAAGCTTTCTTT,CAWNFRGAKRNTEAFF,-,TRBV30,-,16,TRBJ1-1
TGTGCCAGCAGCCAAGTTGGGGGGGGAGTGTATAATTCACCCCTCCACTTT,CASSQVGGGVYNSPLHF,-,TRBV3-1/TRBV3-2,-,17,TRBJ1-6
TGTGCCAGCAGCCTTAGCGGGGGGGGAGCCTACAATGAGCAGTTCTTC,CASSLSGGGAYNEQFF,TRBD2,TRBV9,-,16,TRBJ2-1
TGTGCCAGCAGACCCAATGGAGGCTATGGCTACACCTTC,CASRPNGGYGYTF,-,TRBV27,-,13,TRBJ1-2
TGTGCCAGCAGCCAACTAGCGGGGAGCTTGAATGAGCAGTTCTTC,CASSQLAGSLNEQFF,TRBD2,TRBV14,-,15,TRBJ2-1
TGTGCCTGGAAGGACAGTGGGATCACTGAAGCTTTCTTT,CAWKDSGITEAFF,-,TRBV30,-,13,TRBJ1-1
TGTGCCAGAAGCTTTGGCGGGTCGCCCCCCTACGAGCAGTACTTC,CARSFGGSPPYEQYF,-,TRBV5-3,-,15,TRBJ2-7
TGTGCCAGCAGCTTGCGGGGTCCCTCTGGAAACACCATATATTTT,CASSLRGPSGNTIYF,-,TRBV5-8,-,15,TRBJ1-3
TGTGCCAGCAGTGATTATCCGCATAGTGAGCAGTTCTTC,CASSDYPHSEQFF,-,TRBV6-1,-,13,TRBJ2-1
TGTGCCAGCAGCTTAGGTGAGGGATCCACAGATACGCAGTATTTT,CASSLGEGSTDTQYF,-,TRBV11-3,once,15,TRBJ2-3
TGTGCTAGTGGTTTCCTAGCGGGGGCCTACACAGATACGCAGTATTTT,CASGFLAGAYTDTQYF,TRBD2,TRBV12-5,-,16,TRBJ2-3
TGTGCCAGCAGTCCAGGGCTTATGAGTGGCTACACCTTC,CASSPGLMSGYTF,-,TRBV6-5,once,13,TRBJ1-2
TGCGCCAGCAGCCAAGATATCCGGGACTGGGAGTGGGATGAGCAGTTCTTC,CASSQDIRDWEWDEQFF,-,TRBV4-3,-,17,TRBJ2-1
TGTGCCAGTAGTATAGAGGCAGGGGGGACTGAAGCTTTCTTT,CASSIEAGGTEAFF,TRBD1,TRBV19,-,14,TRBJ1-1
TGTGCCAGCAGCCTCGGACTTGCCGCGCAGTATTTT,CASSLGLAAQYF,-,TRBV14,-,12,TRBJ2-3
TGTGCCAGTAGTATTGGTCCGTCACAGCGGTTTAATGAAAAACTGTTTTTT,CASSIGPSQRFNEKLFF,-,TRBV19,-,17,TRBJ1-4
TGTGCCAGCACCCTGCAGCGGGGGAGAGGTGAGCAGTTCTTC,CASTLQRGRGEQFF,TRBD2,TRBV27,-,14,TRBJ2-1
TGCGCCAGCAGCCAATCCAGGCACAGGGGGAACACTGAAGCTTTCTTT,CASSQSRHRGNTEAFF,TRBD1,TRBV4-3,-,16,TRBJ1-1
TGTGCCAGCAGCCAAAGACTAGCGGGGGGGCAGTATTTT,CASSQRLAGGQYF,TRBD2,TRBV7-8,-,13,TRBJ2-3
TGTGCCAGTAGCCTAGCTGGGCAATCTTATGAAAAACTGTTTTTT,CASSLAGQSYEKLFF,-,TRBV19,-,15,TRBJ1-4
TGTGCCAGCAGCCAAGTCGCGCGTGATACGCAGTATTTT,CASSQVARDTQYF,-,TRBV3-1/TRBV3-2,-,13,TRBJ2-3
TGTGCCAGCAGGGGCGGGGGGGCAGATACGCAGTATTTT,CASRGGGADTQYF,TRBD2,TRBV12-3/TRBV12-4,-,13,TRBJ2-3
TGTGCCAGCAGCGACTTCCGGGGACAGCTCACTGAAGCTTTCTTT,CASSDFRGQLTEAFF,TRBD1,TRBV5-6,-,15,TRBJ1-1
TGTGCCAGCAGCTACGACTACTCCTACGAGCAGTACTTC,CASSYDYSYEQYF,-,TRBV2,-,13,TRBJ2-7
TGTGCCTGGAGTGCCCAGAGGAATGAAAAACTGTTTTTT,CAWSAQRNEKLFF,-,TRBV30,once,13,TRBJ1-4
TGTGCCAGTAGCAACAGGGGGCAAAACTATGGCTACACCTTC,CASSNRGQNYGYTF,TRBD1,TRBV19,-,14,TRBJ1-2
TGCGCCAGCAGCCCCTTGTCCGACAACAATGAGCAGTTCTTC,CASSPLSDNNEQFF,-,TRBV5-1,once,14,TRBJ2-1
TGTGCCACCAGCAGATACGGGACAAACACCGGGGAGCTGTTTTTT,CATSRYGTNTGELFF,-,TRBV15,-,15,TRBJ2-2
TGCGCCAGCAGCTTGGACCAGAACTATGGCTACACCTTC,CASSLDQNYGYTF,-,TRBV5-1,-,13,TRBJ1-2
TGCGCCAGCAGTGAAACTCACCAAGAGACCCAGTACTTC,CASSETHQETQYF,-,TRBV10-2,-,13,TRBJ2-5
TGTGCCATCAGTGATCGGGGGAGATCCCAGGATCAGGCTTACAATGAGCAGTTCTTC,CAISDRGRSQDQAYNEQFF,-,TRBV10-3,once,19,TRBJ2-1
TGCAGCGCTGATACAGGGGCCCCGGCTGAAGCTTTCTTT,CSADTGAPAEAFF,TRBD1,TRBV29-1,-,13,TRBJ1-1
TGTGCCACCCCCGGCGGGGGCTCCTACAATGAGCAGTTCTTC,CATPGGGSYNEQFF,TRBD2,TRBV2,-,14,TRBJ2-1
TGTGCCTGGAGGTACGCGGCGGCTGTCTATGGCTACACCTTC,CAWRYAAAVYGYTF,-,TRBV30,-,14,TRBJ1-2
TGCGCCAGCAGCTTGATGGGGGACAGCTACACTGAAGCTTTCTTT,CASSLMGDSYTEAFF,TRBD1,TRBV5-1,once,15,TRBJ1-1
TGTGCCAGCTCACAGGGGGTATCCATCTCTGCAACTAATGAAAAACTGTTTTTT,CASSQGVSISATNEKLFF,-,TRBV18,-,18,TRBJ1-4
TGTGCCAGCGGCGGTGTTACCTACGAGCAGTACTTC,CASGGVTYEQYF,-,TRBV2,-,12,TRBJ2-7
TGTGCCAGCAGCGTAGAACTTGCGGGGATGAATGAGCAGTTCTTC,CASSVELAGMNEQFF,-,TRBV9,-,15,TRBJ2-1
TGTGCCAGCAGGAACAGGGTGGAGGAACAGACCCAGTACTTC,CASRNRVEEQTQYF,-,TRBV6-4,-,14,TRBJ2-5
TGTGCCAGCTCATCGATTGACAGGGGGCTGGGGGAGCAGTACTTC,CASSSIDRGLGEQYF,TRBD1,TRBV18,-,15,TRBJ2-7
TGTGCCTGGGATACAGGGGTTCCTCGGGAGCAGTACTTC,CAWDTGVPREQYF,TRBD1,TRBV30,-,13,TRBJ2-7
TGCGCCAGCTTCACTGGGACAGGGGCGAGTCAGCCCCAGCATTTT,CASFTGTGASQPQHF,TRBD1,TRBV5-1,-,15,TRBJ1-5
TGTGCCAGCAGCGCTTACAGGTTAGGTGGCTATGGCTACACCTTC,CASSAYRLGGYGYTF,-,TRBV7-8,-,15,TRBJ1-2
TGTGCCAGCAGCCCCGGACAGTCGAACACTGAAGCTTTCTTT,CASSPGQSNTEAFF,-,TRBV3-1/TRBV3-2,few,14,TRBJ1-1
TGTGCCAGCAGCCAAGATCCTAGCGGGGTTTCAGATACGCAGTATTTT,CASSQDPSGVSDTQYF,TRBD2,TRBV4-2,-,16,TRBJ2-3
TGTGCCAGCAGGGACAGGGTCGGGTTCAATCAGCCCCAGCATTTT,CASRDRVGFNQPQHF,TRBD1,TRBV2,-,15,TRBJ1-5
TGTGCCACCCGCAGGGCCTCGTCCTACAATGAGCAGTTCTTC,CATRRASSYNEQFF,-,TRBV27,once,14,TRBJ2-1
TGTGCCAGCAGCCAAGGGACAGTTAGGACCCAGTACTTC,CASSQGTVRTQYF,-,TRBV3-1/TRBV3-2,-,13,TRBJ2-5
TGTGCCAGTAGTCCCGCGACAGCTAACTATGGCTACACCTTC,CASSPATANYGYTF,-,TRBV19,-,14,TRBJ1-2